The entry below gives a single T cell receptor (beta chain) sequence along with its context. Its antigen specificity is not known. No base qualities exist here, and no much larger clone lies one base off it. This entry is derived from a study of radiation and T cells in renal cell carcinoma (TCRdb year 2020). Some background on the complete study: Samples were obtained from a clinical trial, in which 15 Gy stereotactic body radiation therapy was delivered to primary renal cell carcinomas and nephrectomy was performed 4 weeks later. A total of under 60 samples underwent TCR beta sequencing, made up of roughly 26 tumors and about 27 peripheral blood samples. Across all 55 or so samples, 4,016,671 unique CDR3 nucleotide sequences, encoding 2.5 million to 3 million unique CDR3 amino acid sequences, were identified.

The study at large found these results: No pretreatment tumor biopsies were available, so the baseline intratumoral presence of clonotypes could not be determined. Tracking of blood repertoire dynamics stopped at about 4 weeks after treatment, with no follow-up past that point. With a single-armed trial design, the study had no way to address how radiation dose or scheduling affects the TCR repertoire. An increase in top tumor clonotypes in blood was observed from baseline to 2 weeks post-radiation, followed by contraction by 4 weeks, which was taken to suggest transient expansion of tumor-resident clones.

Taken with the paper, the label for time point translates to: baseline pretreatment blood. Interpreted using the paper, the treatment or condition label stands for: 15 Gy SBRT to primary tumor, nephrectomy 4 weeks later. To follow tumor-enriched clonotypes, peripheral blood was collected serially from radiation-treated patients at baseline and again at 2 weeks and 4 weeks after SBRT. Every patient had renal cell carcinoma of clear cell pathology. The QIAamp DNA Blood Mini Kit (Qiagen) was used to prepare genomic DNA for TCR sequencing. The analyses included only samples that passed all quality control checks. Sequences SQVTM (CDR1) and ANQGSEA (CDR2) are obtained from the germline V gene. The trim is 5 bases for V and 4 bases for J, with a gap of 12 bases between the germline ends. The CDR3 has 13 amino acids, counting the end cysteine and phenylalanine. The retained sequence is limited to the CDR3, 39 bases, with the frame set at the first base.

Following the manufacturer's recommendations, the immunoSEQ kit was used to generate TCR beta libraries from genomic DNA. To prepare the libraries, a first multiplex PCR with proprietary primers was run, followed by a second PCR that added unique barcodes, and a bead cleanup was done after each round. A kit-provided positive control reaction and a negative control reaction were included in every sample batch. The final libraries were assessed on an Agilent 4200 TapeStation D1000 ScreenTape, pooled by volume, and quantified by qPCR. An Illumina NextSeq500 fitted with a MidOutput 150-cycle cartridge performed the sequencing, running 156 Read1 cycles and 15 Index1 cycles with the kit's custom primers. The pooled library was loaded at approximately 0.98 pM with approximately 20% PhiX control spiked in. Regarding the original processing steps: Vendor-processed data were analyzed in R, and a clonotype was defined as all T cells sharing the same CDR3 nucleotide sequence. In the clone abundance analyses, frequencies in each sample were normalized to that sample's 10,000 most abundant clones. Before analysis, public T cell clones were removed, and these numbered fewer than five per sample on average. A difference in abundance of at least 32-fold between compartments was used to define tumor-enriched and baseline blood-enriched clonotypes. A beta-binomial differential abundance model was used to identify clonotypes that expanded or contracted between blood time points. Tumor-blood repertoire similarity was measured with the Baroni-Urbani and Buser coefficient, and group comparisons used two-tailed Wilcoxon tests in R. The clones in this table, taken by TCRdb from immuneACCESS, are in-frame only. Not every clone is retained; where verified, under half of the shortfall comes from an unresolved V gene, and the cause of the rest is unknown. V and J calls and clone size follow that table, whereas D and trimming were derived from the DNA. The sample contains approximately 90,000 clones, roughly 90% of them found a single time. The ten largest clones capture approximately 8.1% of the sample.

This material consisted of blood, taken from a patient whose treatment included radiotherapy and nephrectomy. This TCR derives from a man aged 50-60 years with renal cell carcinoma. The chain links TRBV29-1 with TRBJ2-1, and TRBD1 may be the D gene, going by 5 matching bases. CDR3 loop: CSVYSPGYNEQFF. The DNA is as follows: TGCAGCGTTTATAGTCCAGGGTACAATGAGCAGTTCTTC.